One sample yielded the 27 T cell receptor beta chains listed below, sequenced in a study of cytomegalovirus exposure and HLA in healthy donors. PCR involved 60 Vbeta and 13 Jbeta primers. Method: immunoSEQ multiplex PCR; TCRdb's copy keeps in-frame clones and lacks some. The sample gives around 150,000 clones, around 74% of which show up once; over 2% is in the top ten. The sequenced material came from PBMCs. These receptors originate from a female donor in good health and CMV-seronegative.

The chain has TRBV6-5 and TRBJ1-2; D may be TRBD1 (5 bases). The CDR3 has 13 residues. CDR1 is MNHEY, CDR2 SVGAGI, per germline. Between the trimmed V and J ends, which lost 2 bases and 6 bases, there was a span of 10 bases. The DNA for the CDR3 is TGTGCCAGCAGTTACAGCAGGGTTGATGGCTACACCTTC. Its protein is CASSYSRVDGYTF.

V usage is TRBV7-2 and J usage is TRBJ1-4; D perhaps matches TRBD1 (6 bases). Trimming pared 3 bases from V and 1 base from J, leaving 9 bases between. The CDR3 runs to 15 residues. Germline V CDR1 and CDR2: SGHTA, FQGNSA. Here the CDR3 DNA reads TGTGCCAGCAGCTTCGGACAGATAACTAATGAAAAACTGTTTTTT. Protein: CASSFGQITNEKLFF.

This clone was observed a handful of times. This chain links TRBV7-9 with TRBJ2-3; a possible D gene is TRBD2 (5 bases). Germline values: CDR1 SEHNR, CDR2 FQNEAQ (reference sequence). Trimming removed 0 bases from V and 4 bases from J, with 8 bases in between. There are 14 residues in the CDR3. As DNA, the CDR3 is TGTGCCAGCAGCTTAGCGGGAGCGTCAGATACGCAGTATTTT. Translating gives CASSLAGASDTQYF.

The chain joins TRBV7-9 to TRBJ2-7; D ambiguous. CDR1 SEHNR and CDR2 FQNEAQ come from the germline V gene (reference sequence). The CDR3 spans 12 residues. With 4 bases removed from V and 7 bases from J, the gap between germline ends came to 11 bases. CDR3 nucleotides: TGTGCCAGCAGCTCCCCTCCCGGGGAGCAGTACTTC. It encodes CASSSPPGEQYF. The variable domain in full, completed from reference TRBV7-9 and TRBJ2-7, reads DTGVSQNPRHKITKRGQNVTFRCDPISEHNRLYWYRQTLGQGPEFLTYFQNEAQLEKSRLLSDRFSAERPKGSFSTLEIQRTEQGDSAMYLCASSSPPGEQYFGPGTRLTVT.

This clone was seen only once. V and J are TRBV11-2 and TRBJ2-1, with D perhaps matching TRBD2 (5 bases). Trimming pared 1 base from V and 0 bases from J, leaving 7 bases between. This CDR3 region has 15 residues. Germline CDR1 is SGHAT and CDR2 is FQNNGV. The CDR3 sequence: CASSLAGFSYNEQFF. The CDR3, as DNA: TGTGCCAGCAGCTTAGCGGGGTTCTCCTACAATGAGCAGTTCTTC.

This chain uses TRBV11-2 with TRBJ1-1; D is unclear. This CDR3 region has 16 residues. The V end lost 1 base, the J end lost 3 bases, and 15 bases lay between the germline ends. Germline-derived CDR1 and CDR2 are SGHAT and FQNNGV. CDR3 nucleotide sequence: TGTGCCAGCAGCTTAGTCAAGCCGGGAGGGCACACTGAAGCTTTCTTT. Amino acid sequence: CASSLVKPGGHTEAFF.

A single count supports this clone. CDR3 DNA: TGCGCCAGCAGCCAAGAAGACACCAATAGCAATCAGCCCCAGCATTTT. Residues: CASSQEDTNSNQPQHF. The chain has TRBV4-1 and TRBJ1-5; D is unclear. The V and J ends lost 0 bases and 0 bases respectively, with 9 bases between them. This CDR3 is 16 amino acids long. Germline V gives CDR1 MGHRA, CDR2 YSYEKL.

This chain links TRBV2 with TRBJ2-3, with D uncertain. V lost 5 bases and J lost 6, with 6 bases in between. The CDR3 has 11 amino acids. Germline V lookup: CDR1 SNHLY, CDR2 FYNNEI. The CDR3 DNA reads TGTGCCAGCAGTTCGGAGGATACGCAGTATTTT. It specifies CASSSEDTQYF.

CDR3 residues: CASSLTSTSGGYEQYF. CDR3 coding DNA: TGTGCCAGCAGCTTAACATCAACTAGCGGGGGTTACGAGCAGTACTTC. This chain links TRBV7-3 with TRBJ2-7, with 11 nucleotides matching TRBD2. The germline CDR1 and CDR2 sequences are SGHTA and FQGTGA. The V and J ends lost 0 bases and 4 bases, in that order; junction bases with no gene match: 5. This CDR3 has 16 residues.

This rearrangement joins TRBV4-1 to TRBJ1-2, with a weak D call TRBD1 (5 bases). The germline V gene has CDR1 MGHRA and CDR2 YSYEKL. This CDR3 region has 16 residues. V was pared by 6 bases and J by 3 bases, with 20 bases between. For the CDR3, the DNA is TGCGCCAGCAGTCCTCCGGGCGGGGCCGCGGACTATGGCTACACCTTC. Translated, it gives CASSPPGGAADYGYTF.

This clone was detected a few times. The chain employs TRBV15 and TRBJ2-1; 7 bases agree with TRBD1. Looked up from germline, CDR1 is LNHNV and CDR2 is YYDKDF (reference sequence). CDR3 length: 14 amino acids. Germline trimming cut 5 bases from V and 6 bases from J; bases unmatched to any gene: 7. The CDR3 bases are TGTGCCACCAGCTTTCACGGGACAGTCAATGAGCAGTTCTTC. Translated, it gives CATSFHGTVNEQFF.

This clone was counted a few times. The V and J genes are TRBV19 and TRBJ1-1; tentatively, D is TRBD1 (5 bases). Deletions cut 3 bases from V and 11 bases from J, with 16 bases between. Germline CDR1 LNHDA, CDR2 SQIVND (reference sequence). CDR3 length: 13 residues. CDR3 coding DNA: TGTGCCAGTAGTATGGCCGGGACTCGGGGCGCTTTCTTT. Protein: CASSMAGTRGAFF.

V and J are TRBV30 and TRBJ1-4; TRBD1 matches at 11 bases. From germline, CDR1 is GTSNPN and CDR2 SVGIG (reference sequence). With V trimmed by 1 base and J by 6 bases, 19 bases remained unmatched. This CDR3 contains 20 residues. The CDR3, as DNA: TGTGCCTGGAGTGCAACCACCGGGACAGGGGGTAGTCGTTCGTATGAAAAACTGTTTTTT. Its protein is CAWSATTGTGGSRSYEKLFF.

The CDR3 bases are TGTGCCAGCAGCGTAGAATCGCGGGGGGGACAAAACATTCAGTACTTC. Its translation is CASSVESRGGQNIQYF. V usage is TRBV9 and J usage is TRBJ2-4, with TRBD2 matching 9 bases. The germline CDR1 and CDR2 sequences are SGDLS and YYNGEE. V trimming: 0 bases; J trimming: 5 bases; junction bases outside the gene matches: 6. This CDR3 region has 16 residues.

As DNA, the CDR3 is TGTGCCTCCCAGGGGGTCGGTAATGAAAAACTGTTTTTT. It codes for CASQGVGNEKLFF. The rearrangement uses TRBV28 and TRBJ1-4, with 7 bases that match TRBD1. V shed 11 bases and J 4 bases; nucleotides not matched to a gene: 7. CDR1 and CDR2 (germline): MDHEN, SYDVKM. The CDR3 extends over 13 amino acids.

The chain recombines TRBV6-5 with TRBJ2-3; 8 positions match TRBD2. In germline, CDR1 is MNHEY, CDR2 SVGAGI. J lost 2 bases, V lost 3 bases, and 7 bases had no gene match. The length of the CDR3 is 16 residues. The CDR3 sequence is CASSYSMRGVTDTQYF. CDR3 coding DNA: TGTGCCAGCAGTTATAGTATGCGGGGGGTCACAGATACGCAGTATTTT.

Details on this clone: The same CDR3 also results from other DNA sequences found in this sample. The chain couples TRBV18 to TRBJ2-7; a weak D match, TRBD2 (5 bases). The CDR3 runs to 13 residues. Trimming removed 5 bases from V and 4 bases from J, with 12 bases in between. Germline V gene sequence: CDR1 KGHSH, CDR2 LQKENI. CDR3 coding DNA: TGTGCCAGCTCAGCGAGCGGAGGTTACGAGCAGTACTTC. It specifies CASSASGGYEQYF.

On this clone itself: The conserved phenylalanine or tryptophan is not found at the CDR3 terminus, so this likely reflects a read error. The CDR3 sequence: CASSYEGAYTEAFL. Written as DNA, the CDR3 is TGTGCCAGCAGTTACGAAGGGGCCTACACTGAAGCTTTCCTT. The V and J genes are TRBV6-6 and TRBJ1-1, with D perhaps TRBD1 (5 bases). Germline V CDR1 and CDR2: MNHNY, SVGAGI (reference sequence). CDR3 length equals 14 residues. V was pared by 2 bases and J by 3 bases, with 10 bases between.

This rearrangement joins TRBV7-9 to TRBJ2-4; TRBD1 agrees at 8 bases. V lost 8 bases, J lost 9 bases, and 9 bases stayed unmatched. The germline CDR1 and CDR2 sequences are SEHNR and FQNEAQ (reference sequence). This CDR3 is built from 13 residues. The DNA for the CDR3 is TGTGCCAGCCAGGGGGCCCCCCCAGGCATTCAGTACTTC. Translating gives CASQGAPPGIQYF. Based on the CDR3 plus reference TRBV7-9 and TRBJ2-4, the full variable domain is DTGVSQNPRHKITKRGQNVTFRCDPISEHNRLYWYRQTLGQGPEFLTYFQNEAQLEKSRLLSDRFSAERPKGSFSTLEIQRTEQGDSAMYLCASQGAPPGIQYFGAGTRLSVL.

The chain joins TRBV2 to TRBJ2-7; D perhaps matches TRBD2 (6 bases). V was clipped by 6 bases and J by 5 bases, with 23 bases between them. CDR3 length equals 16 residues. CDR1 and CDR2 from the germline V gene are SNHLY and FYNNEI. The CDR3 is CASRPGAAGASNEQYF. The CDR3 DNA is TGTGCCAGCAGACCGGGAGCGGCCGGGGCGTCCAACGAGCAGTACTTC.

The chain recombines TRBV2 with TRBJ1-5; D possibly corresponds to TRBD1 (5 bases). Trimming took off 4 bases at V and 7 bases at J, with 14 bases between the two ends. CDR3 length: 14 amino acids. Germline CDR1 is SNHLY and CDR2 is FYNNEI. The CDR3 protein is CASSANQGFQPQHF. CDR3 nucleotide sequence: TGTGCCAGCAGTGCTAATCAGGGTTTCCAGCCCCAGCATTTT.

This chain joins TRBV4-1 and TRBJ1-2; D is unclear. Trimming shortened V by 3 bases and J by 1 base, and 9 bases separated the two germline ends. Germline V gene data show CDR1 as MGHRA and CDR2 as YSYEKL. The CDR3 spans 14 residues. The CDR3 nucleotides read TGCGCCAGCAGCCAGGGGAGGATTAACTATGGCTACACCTTC. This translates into CASSQGRINYGYTF.

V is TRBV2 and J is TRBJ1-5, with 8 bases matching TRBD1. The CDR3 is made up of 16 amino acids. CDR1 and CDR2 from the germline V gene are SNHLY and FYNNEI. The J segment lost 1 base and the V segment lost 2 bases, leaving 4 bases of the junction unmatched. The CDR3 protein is CASSERTGTSNQPQHF. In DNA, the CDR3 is TGTGCCAGCAGTGAAAGGACAGGGACGAGCAATCAGCCCCAGCATTTT.

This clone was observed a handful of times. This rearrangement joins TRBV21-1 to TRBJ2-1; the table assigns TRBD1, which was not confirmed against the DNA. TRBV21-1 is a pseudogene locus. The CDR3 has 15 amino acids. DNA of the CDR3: TGTGCCAGCAGCAAAGATGGGACAGGGAACAATGAGCAGTTCTTC. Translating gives CASSKDGTGNNEQFF.

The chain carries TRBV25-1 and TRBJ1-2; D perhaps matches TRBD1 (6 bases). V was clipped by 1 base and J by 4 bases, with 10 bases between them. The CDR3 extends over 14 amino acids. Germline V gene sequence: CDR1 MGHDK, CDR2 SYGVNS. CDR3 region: CASSELGRGYGYTF. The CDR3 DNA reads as TGTGCCAGCAGTGAATTGGGCAGGGGCTATGGCTACACCTTC.

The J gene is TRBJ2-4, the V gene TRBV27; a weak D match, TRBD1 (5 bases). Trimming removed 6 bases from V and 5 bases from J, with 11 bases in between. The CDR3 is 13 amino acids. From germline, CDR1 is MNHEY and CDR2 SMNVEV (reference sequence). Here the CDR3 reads CASRGVPQNIQYF. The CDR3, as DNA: TGTGCCAGCAGAGGGGTCCCGCAAAACATTCAGTACTTC.

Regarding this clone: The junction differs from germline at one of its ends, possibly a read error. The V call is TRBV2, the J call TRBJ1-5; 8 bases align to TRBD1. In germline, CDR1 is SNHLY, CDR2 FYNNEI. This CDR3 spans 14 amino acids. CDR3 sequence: CASSDPGGKQPQHF. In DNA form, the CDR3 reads TGTGCCAGCAGTGACCCAGGGGGCAAACAGCCCCAGCATTTT.